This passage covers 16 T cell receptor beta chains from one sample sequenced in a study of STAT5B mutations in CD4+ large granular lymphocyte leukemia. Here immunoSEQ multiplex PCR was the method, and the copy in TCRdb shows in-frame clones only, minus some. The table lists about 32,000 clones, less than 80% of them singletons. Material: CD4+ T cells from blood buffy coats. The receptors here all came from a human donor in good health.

The CDR3 DNA reads as TGTGCCAGCAGCTTACGGGCCGTAGCTGAGCAGTTCTTC. This translates into CASSLRAVAEQFF. The chain carries TRBV7-9 and TRBJ2-1; D is undetermined. Germline-derived CDR1 and CDR2 are SEHNR and FQNEAQ (reference sequence). CDR3 size: 13 residues. Trimming took 2 bases from V and 9 from J, leaving 11 bases between them.

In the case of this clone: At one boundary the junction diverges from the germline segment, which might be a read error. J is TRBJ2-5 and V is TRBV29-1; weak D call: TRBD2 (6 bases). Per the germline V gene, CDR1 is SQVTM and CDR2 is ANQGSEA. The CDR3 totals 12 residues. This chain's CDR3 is CSVRTPAGGSDF. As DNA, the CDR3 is TGCAGCGTCCGCACCCCCGCTGGGGGGTCCGACTTC.

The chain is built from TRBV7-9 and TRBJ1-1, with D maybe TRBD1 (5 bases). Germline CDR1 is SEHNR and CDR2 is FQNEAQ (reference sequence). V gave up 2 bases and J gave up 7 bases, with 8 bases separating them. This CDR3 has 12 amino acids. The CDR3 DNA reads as TGTGCCAGCAGCTTATCAGGGATTGAAGCTTTCTTT. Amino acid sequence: CASSLSGIEAFF.

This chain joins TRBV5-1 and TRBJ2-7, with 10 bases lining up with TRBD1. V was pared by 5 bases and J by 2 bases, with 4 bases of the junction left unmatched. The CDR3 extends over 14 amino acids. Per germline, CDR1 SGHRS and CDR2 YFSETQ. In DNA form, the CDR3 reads TGCGCCAGCAGTACCGGACAGGGGGCCTACGAGCAGTACTTC. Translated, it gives CASSTGQGAYEQYF.

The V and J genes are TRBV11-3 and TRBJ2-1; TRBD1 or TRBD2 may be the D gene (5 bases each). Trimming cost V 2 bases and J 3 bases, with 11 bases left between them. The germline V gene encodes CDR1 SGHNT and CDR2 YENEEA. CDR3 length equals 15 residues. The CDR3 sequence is CASSLQGGLYNEQFF. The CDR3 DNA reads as TGTGCCAGCAGCTTACAGGGTGGACTCTACAATGAGCAGTTCTTC.

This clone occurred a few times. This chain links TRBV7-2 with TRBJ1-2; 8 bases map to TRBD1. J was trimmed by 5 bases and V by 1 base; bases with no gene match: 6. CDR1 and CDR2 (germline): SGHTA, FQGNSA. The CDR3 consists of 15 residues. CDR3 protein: CASSLVPGGGYGYTF. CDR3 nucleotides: TGTGCCAGCAGCTTAGTCCCAGGGGGCGGGTATGGCTACACCTTC.

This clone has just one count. CDR3 sequence reads: CASRDLKSQYF. The DNA of the CDR3 is TGTGCCAGCAGGGACCTTAAGAGTCAGTATTTT. The V call is TRBV2, the J call TRBJ2-3, with D uncertain. V gave up 6 bases and J gave up 12 bases, with 13 bases separating them. Germline CDR1 SNHLY, CDR2 FYNNEI. The CDR3 consists of 11 residues.

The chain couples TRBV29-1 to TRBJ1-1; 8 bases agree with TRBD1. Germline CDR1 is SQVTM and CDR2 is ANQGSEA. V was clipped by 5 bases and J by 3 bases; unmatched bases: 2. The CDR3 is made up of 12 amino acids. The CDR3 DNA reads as TGCAGCGTTTTACAGGGGGACACTGAAGCTTTCTTT. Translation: CSVLQGDTEAFF.

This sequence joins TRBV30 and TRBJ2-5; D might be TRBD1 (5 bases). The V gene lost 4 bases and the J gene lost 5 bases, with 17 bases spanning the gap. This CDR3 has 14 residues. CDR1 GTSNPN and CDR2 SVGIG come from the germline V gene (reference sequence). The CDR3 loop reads CAWKGLARDETQYF. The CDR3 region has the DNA TGTGCCTGGAAGGGGCTCGCTAGAGACGAGACCCAGTACTTC.

The CDR3 spells CASSLSVSPFTGELFF. CDR3 DNA sequence: TGTGCCAGCAGCTTGTCAGTTAGCCCATTCACCGGGGAGCTGTTTTTT. The chain links TRBV5-8 to TRBJ2-2; D remains ambiguous. V was pared by 1 base and J by 4 bases, with 14 bases between. From germline, CDR1 is SGHTS and CDR2 YDEGEE. The length of the CDR3 is 16 residues.

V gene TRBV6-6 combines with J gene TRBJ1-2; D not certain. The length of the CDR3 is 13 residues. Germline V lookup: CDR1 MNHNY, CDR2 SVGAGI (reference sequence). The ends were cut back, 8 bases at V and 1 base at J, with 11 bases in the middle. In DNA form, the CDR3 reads TGTGCCAGCGTAGGCCCAGATAACTATGGCTACACCTTC. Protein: CASVGPDNYGYTF.

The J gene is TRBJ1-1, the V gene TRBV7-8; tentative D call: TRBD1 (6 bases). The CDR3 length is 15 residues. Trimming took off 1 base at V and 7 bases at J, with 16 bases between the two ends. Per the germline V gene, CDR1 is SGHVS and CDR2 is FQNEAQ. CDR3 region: CASSLVLVGGGEAFF. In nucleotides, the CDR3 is TGTGCCAGCAGCTTAGTCTTAGTAGGAGGGGGTGAAGCTTTCTTT.

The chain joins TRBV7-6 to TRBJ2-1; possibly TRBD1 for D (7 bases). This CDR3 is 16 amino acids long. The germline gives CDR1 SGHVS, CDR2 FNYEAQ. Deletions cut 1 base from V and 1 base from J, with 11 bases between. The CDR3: CASSLGPGGSYNEQFF. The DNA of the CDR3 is TGTGCCAGCAGCTTAGGACCAGGGGGGTCCTACAATGAGCAGTTCTTC.

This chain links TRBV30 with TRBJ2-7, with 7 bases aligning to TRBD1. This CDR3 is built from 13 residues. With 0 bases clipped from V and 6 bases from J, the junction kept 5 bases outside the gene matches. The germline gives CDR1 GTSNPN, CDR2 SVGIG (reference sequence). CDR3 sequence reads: CAWSVRGRGEQYF. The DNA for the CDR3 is TGTGCCTGGAGTGTAAGGGGGCGCGGCGAGCAGTACTTC.

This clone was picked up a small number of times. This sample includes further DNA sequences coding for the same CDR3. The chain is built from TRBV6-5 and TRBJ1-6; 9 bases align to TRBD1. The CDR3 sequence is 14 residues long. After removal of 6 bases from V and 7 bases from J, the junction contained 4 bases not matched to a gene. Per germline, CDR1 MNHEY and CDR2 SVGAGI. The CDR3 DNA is TGTGCCAGCAGGCCGGGACAGGGAAATTCACCCCTCCACTTT. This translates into CASRPGQGNSPLHF.

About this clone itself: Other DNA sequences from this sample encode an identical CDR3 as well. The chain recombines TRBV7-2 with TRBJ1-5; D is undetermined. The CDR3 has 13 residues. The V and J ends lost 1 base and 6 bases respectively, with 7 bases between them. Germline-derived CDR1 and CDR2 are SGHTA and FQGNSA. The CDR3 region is CASSLESAQPQHF. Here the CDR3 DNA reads TGTGCCAGCAGCTTAGAGAGTGCTCAGCCCCAGCATTTT.